This record looks at one T cell receptor (beta chain) sequence and its context. The antigen is not known. This entry is derived from a study of cytomegalovirus exposure and HLA in healthy donors. PCR used 60 Vbeta primers and 13 Jbeta primers. Some clones are missing from TCRdb's copy, which holds only in-frame ones; the method was immunoSEQ multiplex PCR. There are 200,000 to 250,000 clones in the sample, with less than 1% held by the top ten. Study-level findings and limits: Later work associated roughly 17,000 TCR beta sequences with HLA alleles at 0.05 false discovery rate.

Unmatched junction bases numbered 15, after V lost 1 base and J lost 6 bases. Per germline, CDR1 LNHDA and CDR2 SQIVND (reference sequence). This CDR3 contains 18 residues. Material for sequencing was PBMCs. The receptor was derived from a woman aged 25 to 39 in good health and CMV-seropositive. This chain links TRBV19 with TRBJ2-1; TRBD2 aligns across 7 bases. CDR3 sequence (DNA): TGTGCCAGTAGTATAGCGGGAGGTTACCCTTTGGGGGGCAATGAGCAGTTCTTC. Protein: CASSIAGGYPLGGNEQFF.